Listed below are T cell receptor beta chains from one sample, sequenced in a study of regulatory T cells in long-lasting Graves disease. TCRdb re-analysed the multiplex PCR reads in MiXCR, keeping a single row per CDR3 protein. The table shows some 500,000 distinct CDR3 sequences, with 15% to 20% occurring only once. The data were also submitted as part of a second study, on T cells in Graves' hyperthyroidism and ophthalmopathy.

Specimen: peripheral blood mononuclear cells (PBMCs), collected at new diagnosis, from a patient treated with antithyroid drugs. The origin of the receptors is a woman aged 35-60 years with Graves disease. CDR3s leave out the opening cysteine and the closing phenylalanine or tryptophan. The order of the fields is clone size, J gene, V gene, CDR3 protein. The size of a clone is reported for some rows only, either as once, few or many, or as a class for expanded clones.

NA | TRBJ2-2 | TRBV19 | ASTPLGPGELF
many | TRBJ1-1 | TRBV7-2 | ASSLAWGGGTEAF
many | TRBJ1-2 | TRBV18 | ASSLTDGNYGYT
many | TRBJ1-4 | TRBV6-2/TRBV6-3 | ASRQRREGPANEKLF
many | TRBJ2-3 | TRBV3-1 | ASSHIDTQY
many | TRBJ1-1 | TRBV3-1 | ASSQEPGARGTEAF
few | TRBJ1-1 | TRBV19 | ASSIGTYTLNTEAF
NA | TRBJ2-1 | TRBV10-3 | AISSSNEQF
many | TRBJ1-1 | TRBV6-1 | ASRTTGFMNTEAF
few | TRBJ1-2 | TRBV4-2 | ASGASGIANYGYT
few | TRBJ2-7 | TRBV6-1 | ASIGSSYEQY
NA | TRBJ1-5 | TRBV6-1 | ASNQGWANNQPQH
once | TRBJ1-6 | TRBV7-9 | ASSFRSSYNSPLR
NA | TRBJ1-3 | TRBV4-1 | ASSQARTEGLSSGFTIY
NA | TRBJ2-3 | TRBV2 | ASKKAGATTDTQY
few | TRBJ1-1 | TRBV6-1 | ASRTEGMNTEAF
NA | TRBJ1-1 | TRBV12-3/TRBV12-4 | ASSLRDKGYKNTEAF
many | TRBJ2-7 | TRBV2 | ASSEVGQHYEQY
many | TRBJ2-1 | TRBV3-1 | ASSLTAGGSYNEQF
few | TRBJ2-7 | TRBV6-2/TRBV6-3 | ASSYAPDGGTYEQY
few | TRBJ2-7 | TRBV7-8 | ASSPRDRDYEQY
few | TRBJ1-1 | TRBV6-1 | ASRPDINTEAF
many | TRBJ1-2 | TRBV6-1 | ASSEKSGGYT
many | TRBJ2-7 | TRBV12-3/TRBV12-4 | ASSFAGGRPYEQY
many | TRBJ1-4 | TRBV12-3/TRBV12-4 | ASRPGQGREKLF
many | TRBJ2-7 | TRBV3-1 | ASSGDHEQY
once | TRBJ1-2 | TRBV12-3/TRBV12-4 | ASSGDREQYGYT
few | TRBJ2-1 | TRBV12-3/TRBV12-4 | ASSSPSGGLSYNEQF
NA | TRBJ1-5 | TRBV12-3/TRBV12-4 | ASSSFRRTGGDQPQH
NA | TRBJ1-1 | TRBV19 | AGLNRVSIEGPEAF
few | TRBJ2-3 | TRBV4-1 | ASSLWVTDTQY
many | TRBJ2-1 | TRBV28 | ASSGSQGERTDTYNEQF
NA | TRBJ2-1 | TRBV15 | ATLAGGVSSYNEQF
NA | TRBJ1-1 | TRBV19 | ASTPGQGAGLTEAF
many | TRBJ2-1 | TRBV6-1 | ASSGLAEYNEQF
few | TRBJ1-6 | TRBV28 | ASSLGPLNSPLH
many | TRBJ1-2 | TRBV18 | ASSPPDRPSDYGYT
many | TRBJ1-2 | TRBV28 | ASTDRDPGGYGYT
many | TRBJ2-7 | TRBV7-2 | ASSPQDGYEQY
NA | TRBJ2-3 | TRBV13 | ASSLTSPSTDTQY
few | TRBJ2-1 | TRBV24-1 | ATSGRLNQQF
many | TRBJ1-1 | TRBV20-1 | SARDGGANTEAF